Shown below are 6 T cell receptor beta chains from a single sample sequenced in a study of OX40 agonist ivuxolimab in advanced cancers. Profiling relied on immunoSEQ multiplex PCR, and the TCRdb table lists in-frame clones only, not all of them. The sample contains about 67,000 clones, less than 95% of which appear only once. Material: CD4+ or CD8+ T cells sorted from blood, obtained in a trial of the OX40 agonist ivuxolimab. These TCRs come from an adult with an advanced solid tumor such as melanoma, head and neck, liver or kidney cancer.

This chain uses TRBV5-6 with TRBJ2-7, with TRBD1 identical over 9 bases. Trimming removed 4 bases from V and 3 bases from J; junction bases left unmatched: 5. The germline CDR1 and CDR2 sequences are SGHDT and YYEEEE. CDR3 length: 14 residues. CDR3 DNA sequence: TGTGCCAGCAGCGGCGGGACAGGGCTCTACGAGCAGTACTTC. Translating it yields CASSGGTGLYEQYF.

This chain uses TRBV4-2 with TRBJ2-1; TRBD2 matches 11 bases. The CDR3 has 17 amino acids. Germline V gene lookup returns CDR1 LGHNA and CDR2 YNFKEQ. V was pared by 4 bases and J by 7 bases, with 12 bases of the junction left unmatched. The CDR3 DNA reads TGTGCCAGCAGCCCGCCGGGACTAGCGGACCTAGAAAATGAGCAGTTCTTC. Its protein is CASSPPGLADLENEQFF.

The V and J genes are TRBV19 and TRBJ1-1; D is perhaps TRBD1 (6 bases). Between the trimmed V and J ends, which lost 10 bases and 2 bases, there was a span of 11 bases. The germline CDR1 and CDR2 sequences are LNHDA and SQIVND (reference sequence). This CDR3 has 12 amino acids. The CDR3 loop reads CATQGFNTEAFF. The DNA of the CDR3 is TGTGCCACCCAGGGGTTCAACACTGAAGCTTTCTTT.

The V call is TRBV7-6, the J call TRBJ2-5; 14 bases line up with TRBD2. After removal of 4 bases from V and 0 bases from J, the junction contained 7 bases not matched to a gene. The CDR3 spans 18 residues. Per germline, CDR1 SGHVS and CDR2 FNYEAQ. The CDR3 is CASSSGTSGSWDQETQYF. Here the CDR3 DNA reads TGTGCCAGCAGCTCAGGGACTAGCGGGAGTTGGGACCAAGAGACCCAGTACTTC.

V gene TRBV4-3 combines with J gene TRBJ1-2; D remains ambiguous. V was trimmed by 0 bases and J by 2 bases, leaving 10 bases between them. This CDR3 spans 15 amino acids. Germline V lookup: CDR1 LGHNA, CDR2 YSLEER. CDR3 amino acids: CASSQDRLANYGYTF. DNA of the CDR3: TGCGCCAGCAGCCAAGATCGGTTAGCCAACTATGGCTACACCTTC.

The chain has TRBV7-9 and TRBJ2-5; D perhaps matches TRBD2 (5 bases). From germline, CDR1 is SEHNR and CDR2 FQNEAQ (reference sequence). Deletions cut 3 bases from V and 0 bases from J, with 11 bases between. CDR3 size: 15 residues. CDR3 nucleotide sequence: TGTGCCAGCAGCTTTCGGCGGGCCCACCAAGAGACCCAGTACTTC. It yields the protein CASSFRRAHQETQYF. Variable domain in full (rest from reference TRBV7-9 and TRBJ2-5): DTGVSQNPRHKITKRGQNVTFRCDPISEHNRLYWYRQTLGQGPEFLTYFQNEAQLEKSRLLSDRFSAERPKGSFSTLEIQRTEQGDSAMYLCASSFRRAHQETQYFGPGTRLLVL.